Listed here are 32 T cell receptor beta chains from one sample, sequenced in a study of T cell responses to AZD1222 COVID-19 vaccine (dated by TCRdb to 2020 to 2022). Libraries were made using the immunoSEQ multiplex PCR assay. The table comes from immuneACCESS by way of TCRdb, which keeps in-frame sequences with V and J called. Part of the clones is missing from these tables; in studies checked, under half for an unresolved V gene and the rest for unknown reasons. The sample yields about 94,000 clones; 85% were counted once. The biggest ten clones account for 4.5% of the sample. This sample's time point label indicates: about 28 days (+/-7) after the second vaccine dose. The sequences come from peripheral blood, collected 28 days after the second AZD1222 dose. The origin of the receptors is an adult who received the AZD1222 COVID-19 vaccine.

The J gene is TRBJ1-1, the V gene TRBV9; D is perhaps TRBD1 (6 bases). Germline lookup yields CDR1 SGDLS and CDR2 YYNGEE. This CDR3 has 14 amino acids. V shed 0 bases and J shed 5 bases, with 11 bases lying between them. The CDR3 DNA reads TGTGCCAGCAGCGTAGAAGGGGGATGGACTGAAGCTTTCTTT. It yields the protein CASSVEGGWTEAFF.

V usage is TRBV5-6 and J usage is TRBJ1-2; 8 positions agree with TRBD1. Germline V CDR1 and CDR2: SGHDT, YYEEEE. V lost 0 bases and J lost 8; bases outside the gene matches: 9. The length of the CDR3 is 15 residues. CDR3 nucleotide sequence: TGTGCCAGCAGCTTGGTAGGACAGGGAACCAACGGCTACACCTTC. Amino acids: CASSLVGQGTNGYTF.

The chain recombines TRBV2 with TRBJ2-4; a possible D gene is TRBD2 (6 bases). The V and J ends lost 7 bases and 1 base respectively, with 14 bases between them. From germline, CDR1 is SNHLY and CDR2 FYNNEI. The CDR3 totals 15 residues. The chain's CDR3 is CASKAEGLAKNIQYF. DNA of the CDR3: TGTGCCAGCAAAGCGGAGGGGCTGGCCAAAAACATTCAGTACTTC.

This clone was detected a few times. This chain uses TRBV19 with TRBJ2-1; a weak D match, TRBD2 (6 bases). V was pared by 5 bases and J by 2 bases, with 16 bases between. The CDR3 covers 16 residues. Germline V gene lookup returns CDR1 LNHDA and CDR2 SQIVND (reference sequence). The DNA of the CDR3 is TGTGCCAGTAGTGCCTTAGCGGCCCAAACCTACAATGAGCAGTTCTTC. This sequence encodes CASSALAAQTYNEQFF. Full variable domain (outside the CDR3, taken from reference TRBV19 and TRBJ2-1): DGGITQSPKYLFRKEGQNVTLSCEQNLNHDAMYWYRQDPGQGLRLIYYSQIVNDFQKGDIAEGYSVSREKKESFPLTVTSAQKNPTAFYLCASSALAAQTYNEQFFGPGTRLTVL.

The CDR3 coding sequence is TGTGCCAGCAGCCCCTCGGGACAGACCTACGAGCAGTACTTC. This codes for CASSPSGQTYEQYF. The gene calls are TRBV28 and TRBJ2-7; 7 bases match TRBD1. CDR1 is MDHEN and CDR2 is SYDVKM in the germline V gene. V shed 6 bases, J shed 2 bases, and the junction held 7 bases outside the gene matches. The CDR3 is 14 amino acids.

In DNA form, the CDR3 reads TGCGCCAGCAGCCAAGCACTAGCGGGAAGAACTACGCAGTATTTT. This gives the protein CASSQALAGRTTQYF. The chain joins TRBV4-3 to TRBJ2-3; 10 nucleotides align to TRBD2. In germline, CDR1 is LGHNA, CDR2 YSLEER. J gave up 8 bases and V 1 base, and 6 bases lay outside the gene matches. The CDR3 is made up of 15 amino acids.

The chain uses TRBV28 and TRBJ1-5; possibly TRBD1 for D (5 bases). CDR1 and CDR2 from the germline V gene are MDHEN and SYDVKM. The CDR3 loop spans 15 amino acids. V was pared by 4 bases and J by 6 bases, with 16 bases between. CDR3 region: CASSWGRLPGQPQHF. CDR3 DNA: TGTGCCAGCAGTTGGGGGAGACTCCCCGGTCAGCCCCAGCATTTT.

The V gene is TRBV27, the J gene TRBJ1-2; the D gene is possibly TRBD1 (5 bases). Trimming took off 6 bases at V and 5 bases at J, with 13 bases between the two ends. The CDR3 extends over 13 amino acids. Looked up from germline, CDR1 is MNHEY and CDR2 is SMNVEV (reference sequence). CDR3 protein: CASRRGSFYGYTF. For the CDR3, the DNA is TGTGCCAGCAGACGGGGGTCTTTTTATGGCTACACCTTC.

The chain couples TRBV19 to TRBJ2-3, with 7 bases identical to TRBD1. This CDR3 region has 13 residues. V shed 6 bases and J 7 bases; nucleotides not matched to a gene: 7. Germline-derived CDR1 and CDR2 are LNHDA and SQIVND (reference sequence). The CDR3 sequence: CASRGTAFHTQYF. The CDR3 DNA reads TGTGCCAGTAGGGGGACAGCATTCCATACGCAGTATTTT.

This chain connects TRBV3-1 (or the pseudogene TRBV3-2) to TRBJ2-6, with TRBD1 matching over 7 bases. CDR3 length equals 15 residues. Looked up from germline, CDR1 is LGHDT and CDR2 is YNNKEL (reference sequence). Trimming at V came to 4 bases and at J to 2 bases, leaving 2 bases not matched to a gene. The CDR3 region is CASSLTGAGANVLTF. The CDR3 coding sequence is TGTGCCAGCAGCCTCACAGGGGCTGGGGCCAACGTCCTGACTTTC.

This clone was seen just once. The chain couples TRBV3-1 (or the pseudogene TRBV3-2) to TRBJ1-5; D remains ambiguous. This CDR3 region has 15 residues. The V and J ends lost 4 bases and 0 bases respectively, with 10 bases between them. Germline CDR1 and CDR2: LGHDT and YNNKEL (reference sequence). CDR3 nucleotide sequence: TGTGCCAGCAGCCCTCCGACGGATAGCAATCAGCCCCAGCATTTT. This sequence encodes CASSPPTDSNQPQHF.

V usage is TRBV7-3 and J usage is TRBJ2-2; 10 bases match TRBD2. V gave up 5 bases and J gave up 0 bases; unmatched junction bases: 0. Looked up from germline, CDR1 is SGHTA and CDR2 is FQGTGA. This CDR3 is 15 amino acids long. As DNA, the CDR3 is TGTGCCAGCAGCCTAGCGGGAGCGAACACCGGGGAGCTGTTTTTT. It encodes CASSLAGANTGELFF.

The chain recombines TRBV3-1 (or the pseudogene TRBV3-2) with TRBJ2-1, with D unclear. Per the germline V gene, CDR1 is LGHDT and CDR2 is YNNKEL (reference sequence). The V and J ends lost 0 bases and 2 bases respectively, with 11 bases between them. CDR3 length: 16 residues. The CDR3 DNA reads as TGTGCCAGCAGCCAAGATCTGTGGGATACCTACAATGAGCAGTTCTTC. Its translation is CASSQDLWDTYNEQFF.

The rearrangement joins TRBV28 to TRBJ1-2; D not certain. V was cut by 4 bases and J by 6 bases, with 18 bases left in between. The CDR3 runs 15 residues. Germline V gene lookup returns CDR1 MDHEN and CDR2 SYDVKM. The CDR3 sequence: CASSSIPNMENGYTF. As DNA, the CDR3 is TGTGCCAGCAGTTCTATACCAAACATGGAAAATGGCTACACCTTC.

With respect to this clone: A much larger clone differs from this one at a single base, so this may be a read error. V and J are TRBV5-1 and TRBJ2-3; maybe TRBD2 (5 bases). V was shortened by 1 base and J by 4 bases, with 7 bases between the two germline ends. This CDR3 contains 13 residues. Germline-derived CDR1 and CDR2 are SGHRS and YFSETQ. CDR3 nucleotides: TGCGCCAGCAGCTTGAAGGGAGCAGATACGCAGTATTTT. Protein sequence: CASSLKGADTQYF.

The chain is built from TRBV7-2 and TRBJ2-7; D is unresolved. The CDR3 runs 12 residues. CDR1 SGHTA and CDR2 FQGNSA come from the germline V gene. Trimming removed 4 bases at V and 2 bases at J, with 6 bases between. The CDR3 reads CASSSPAYEQYF. The CDR3 DNA is TGTGCCAGCAGCTCCCCCGCCTACGAGCAGTACTTC. Variable domain in full (rest from reference TRBV7-2 and TRBJ2-7): GAGVSQSPSNKVTEKGKDVELRCDPISGHTALYWYRQSLGQGLEFLIYFQGNSAPDKSGLPSDRFSAERTGGSVSTLTIQRTQQEDSAVYLCASSSPAYEQYFGPGTRLTVT.

The chain uses TRBV6-1 and TRBJ1-5, with D maybe TRBD1 (5 bases). With 3 bases removed from V and 1 base from J, the gap between germline ends came to 10 bases. The length of the CDR3 is 15 residues. CDR1 and CDR2 from the germline V gene are MNHNS and SASEGT. DNA for the CDR3: TGTGCCAGCAGTGACGCTTGGGACAGCAATCAGCCCCAGCATTTT. It encodes CASSDAWDSNQPQHF.

The table lists this clone with a count of one. The chain joins TRBV5-6 to TRBJ2-1, with TRBD2 matching over 12 bases. Trimming removed 6 bases from V and 0 bases from J; junction bases left unmatched: 10. CDR3 length equals 18 residues. Per germline, CDR1 SGHDT and CDR2 YYEEEE. CDR3 sequence: CASTKLAGGSFSYNEQFF. CDR3 bases: TGTGCCAGCACCAAACTAGCGGGAGGATCCTTCTCCTACAATGAGCAGTTCTTC.

V is TRBV6-5 and J is TRBJ1-1; D is unclear. The CDR3 contains 13 residues. Germline V gene sequence: CDR1 MNHEY, CDR2 SVGAGI. V lost 6 bases and J 3 bases, leaving 11 bases between the germline ends. CDR3 loop: CASSRVWDTEAFF. The DNA for the CDR3 is TGTGCCAGCAGCCGTGTTTGGGACACTGAAGCTTTCTTT.

Only a few counts were recorded for this clone. The rearrangement uses TRBV7-6 and TRBJ2-7; D is ambiguous. The CDR3 spans 16 residues. The germline V gene has CDR1 SGHVS and CDR2 FNYEAQ. Trimming left V 2 bases short and J 0 bases short, with 14 bases between. The CDR3 sequence: CASSLPGRAGSYEQYF. The CDR3 nucleotides read TGTGCCAGCAGCTTACCCGGCCGGGCCGGCTCCTACGAGCAGTACTTC.

This rearrangement joins TRBV6-5 to TRBJ2-5, with unresolved D. This CDR3 is built from 11 residues. The germline V gene has CDR1 MNHEY and CDR2 SVGAGI. Trimming removed 5 bases at V and 5 bases at J, with 6 bases between. In DNA form, the CDR3 reads TGTGCCAGCAGTCTAGGGGAGACCCAGTACTTC. Its protein product is CASSLGETQYF.

This clone was recorded once. This chain links TRBV11-2 with TRBJ2-1; TRBD2 aligns across 9 bases. Germline V gene data show CDR1 as SGHAT and CDR2 as FQNNGV. Trimming took 1 base from V and 9 from J; bases not matched to a gene: 10. The CDR3 contains 16 residues. CDR3 DNA sequence: TGTGCCAGCAGCTTAGGGCTAAGCGGGAGGTTCTTTGAGCAGTTCTTC. It is translated as CASSLGLSGRFFEQFF. The whole variable domain, remainder taken from reference TRBV11-2 and TRBJ2-1, is EAGVAQSPRYKIIEKRQSVAFWCNPISGHATLYWYQQILGQGPKLLIQFQNNGVVDDSQLPKDRFSAERLKGVDSTLKIQPAKLEDSAVYLCASSLGLSGRFFEQFFGPGTRLTVL.

CDR3 sequence (DNA): TGCGCCAGCAGCCCCCAGAACAATGAGCAGTTCTTC. It codes for CASSPQNNEQFF. The chain recombines TRBV10-2 with TRBJ2-1; D gene ambiguous. With 6 bases removed from V and 5 bases from J, the gap between germline ends came to 8 bases. The CDR3 runs to 12 residues. CDR1 and CDR2 (germline): WSHSY, SAAADI.

The chain is built from TRBV29-1 and TRBJ2-7; TRBD1 aligns across 9 bases. This CDR3 is 14 amino acids long. V shed 4 bases, J shed 2 bases, and the junction held 6 bases outside the gene matches. Germline CDR1 is SQVTM and CDR2 is ANQGSEA. The CDR3 DNA reads as TGCAGCGTTGGGAAGGGACAGGGAGCCTACGAGCAGTACTTC. This gives the protein CSVGKGQGAYEQYF.

The V call is TRBV4-1, the J call TRBJ2-7; 13 bases fit TRBD2. The length of the CDR3 is 19 residues. Per the germline V gene, CDR1 is MGHRA and CDR2 is YSYEKL. J lost 5 bases, V lost 2 bases, and 15 bases had no gene match. CDR3: CASSQPIQTSGRKGNEQYF. Written as DNA, the CDR3 is TGCGCCAGCAGCCAACCGATACAGACTAGCGGGAGGAAAGGCAACGAGCAGTACTTC.

The chain combines TRBV2 with TRBJ1-3; 9 bases fit TRBD1. CDR1 is SNHLY and CDR2 is FYNNEI in the germline V gene. V trimming: 4 bases; J trimming: 4 bases; junction bases outside the gene matches: 17. The CDR3 runs to 19 residues. In DNA, the CDR3 is TGTGCCAGCAGTGCGTCAACGGGAGGCGGGACAGGGTTCGGAAACACCATATATTTT. Protein sequence: CASSASTGGGTGFGNTIYF.

The gene calls are TRBV20-1 and TRBJ2-3; tentatively, D is TRBD2 (5 bases). Trimming removed 3 bases at V and 0 bases at J, with 16 bases between. The germline gives CDR1 DFQATT, CDR2 SNEGSKA (reference sequence). The CDR3 spans 16 residues. Written as DNA, the CDR3 is TGCAGTGCTAGTTTAATCAGCGGTGCCAGCACAGATACGCAGTATTTT. Protein sequence: CSASLISGASTDTQYF.

J is TRBJ1-2 and V is TRBV3-1 (or the pseudogene TRBV3-2); D unclear. The V end was cut by 4 bases, the J end by 2 bases, with 14 bases between. The CDR3 extends over 15 amino acids. Germline values: CDR1 LGHDT, CDR2 YNNKEL (reference sequence). CDR3 bases: TGTGCCAGCAGCCCTAGTCCCCCCCGCAACTATGGCTACACCTTC. It encodes CASSPSPPRNYGYTF.

The gene calls are TRBV4-1 and TRBJ2-6; possible D gene TRBD1, 6 bases. With 1 base removed from V and 0 bases from J, the gap between germline ends came to 13 bases. This CDR3 has 18 residues. The germline V gene encodes CDR1 MGHRA and CDR2 YSYEKL. The DNA for the CDR3 is TGCGCCAGCAGCCAAGGGGGGCCAGCGAGCTCTGGGGCCAACGTCCTGACTTTC. It translates to CASSQGGPASSGANVLTF.

This chain connects TRBV19 to TRBJ1-1; TRBD1 might be the D (5 bases). Germline V lookup: CDR1 LNHDA, CDR2 SQIVND (reference sequence). V gave up 0 bases and J gave up 1 base, with 6 bases separating them. The length of the CDR3 is 14 residues. The CDR3 loop reads CASSIDGQNTEAFF. As DNA, the CDR3 is TGTGCCAGTAGTATAGACGGACAGAACACTGAAGCTTTCTTT.

The chain has TRBV2 and TRBJ1-4; tentatively, D is TRBD1 (6 bases). Germline assignment: CDR1 SNHLY and CDR2 FYNNEI. The CDR3 has 14 residues. With 7 bases removed from V and 3 bases from J, the gap between germline ends came to 12 bases. The CDR3 is CASNPDSPNEKLFF. The CDR3 DNA reads TGTGCCAGCAACCCGGACAGCCCTAATGAAAAACTGTTTTTT.

This chain's CDR3 is CASSLSPGNNSPLHF. The CDR3 bases are TGTGCCAGCAGCTTATCCCCAGGGAATAATTCACCCCTCCACTTT. The chain is built from TRBV7-3 and TRBJ1-6, with TRBD1 as a possible D gene (5 bases). This CDR3 has 15 residues. Trimming left V 2 bases short and J 5 bases short, with 10 bases between. The germline CDR1 and CDR2 sequences are SGHTA and FQGTGA.